This TCR beta chain was captured by sequencing in a study of T cells in Graves' hyperthyroidism and ophthalmopathy. Study-level results: Blood held most thyroid clonotypes expanded above 0.001 frequency.

This clonotype has just a few counts. Its specificity is unknown. It was RNA transcripts that yielded the amplified TCR beta CDR3 regions. A first-round RT-PCR of the TCR CDR3 used the HTBI primer set. TCRdb reprocessed the multiplex PCR reads via MiXCR and lists one record per CDR3 protein. The sample lists around 450,000 distinct CDR3 sequences; roughly 14% were seen once. Germline V gives CDR1 MNHNS, CDR2 SASEGT. CDR3 size: 12 residues. The V gene lost 6 bases and the J gene lost 6 bases, with 10 bases spanning the gap. The sequence was collected from a woman younger than 30 with Graves' hyperthyroidism. The source material was blood. V usage is TRBV6-1 and J usage is TRBJ2-3; D is possibly TRBD1 or TRBD2 (5 bases each). CDR3 sequence (DNA): TGTGCCAGCAGGGGGGATGCCGATACGCAGTATTTT. Its translation is CASRGDADTQYF.